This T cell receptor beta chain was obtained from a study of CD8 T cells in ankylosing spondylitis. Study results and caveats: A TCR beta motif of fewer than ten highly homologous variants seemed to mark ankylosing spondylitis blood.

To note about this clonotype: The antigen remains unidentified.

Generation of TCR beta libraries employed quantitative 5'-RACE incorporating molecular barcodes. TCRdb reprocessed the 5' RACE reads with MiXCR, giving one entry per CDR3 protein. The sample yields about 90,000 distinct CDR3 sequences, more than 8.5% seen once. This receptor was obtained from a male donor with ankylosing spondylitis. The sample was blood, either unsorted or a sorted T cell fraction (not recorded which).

This chain's CDR3 is CASTLTRGLTGELFF. CDR3 DNA sequence: TGTGCCAGCACCTTGACCAGGGGGCTGACCGGGGAGCTGTTTTTT. The chain joins TRBV27 to TRBJ2-2; 8 bases fit TRBD1. From germline, CDR1 is MNHEY and CDR2 SMNVEV (reference sequence). This CDR3 is built from 15 residues. After removal of 7 bases from V and 5 bases from J, the junction contained 9 bases not matched to a gene.